These T cell receptor beta chains were read from a single sample in a study of control samples from healthy donors and cancer patients. Sequenced by immunoSEQ multiplex PCR; TCRdb stores in-frame clones only, minus some. The sample gives 150,000 to 190,000 clones, 93% of which show up once; over 2% is in the top ten. The sample was blood. These receptors all stem from a man in his fifties or sixties in good health. The CDR3 runs from the conserved cysteine through the conserved F or W. A D gene is named only where the DNA matches it firmly. Only some rows state a clone size, as once, few, many or a class for expanded clones.

V	length	D	J	size	DNA	CDR3
TRBV5-6	15	-	TRBJ2-6	-	TGTGCCAGCAGCTTAGGGTTTTCTGGGGCCAACGTCCTGACTTTC	CASSLGFSGANVLTF
TRBV30	17	TRBD2	TRBJ2-6	-	TGTGCCTGGGTTAGCGGGTGGGTTAGCTCTGGGGCCAACGTCCTGACTTTC	CAWVSGWVSSGANVLTF
TRBV7-8	17	-	TRBJ2-1	-	TGTGCCAGCAGCTTAAACCGGCCCTGGGGCTCCTACAATGAGCAGTTCTTC	CASSLNRPWGSYNEQFF
TRBV28	14	-	TRBJ1-6	-	TGTGCCAGCATTCGGAGCTCCTATAATTCACCCCTCCACTTT	CASIRSSYNSPLHF
TRBV3-1/TRBV3-2	14	TRBD1	TRBJ1-1	-	TGTGCCAGCAGACATACAGGGGGCTCAAGTGAAGCTTTCTTT	CASRHTGGSSEAFF
TRBV10-1	12	-	TRBJ2-5	-	TGCGCCAGCAGTGATGGGGGTGAGGCCCAGTACTTC	CASSDGGEAQYF
TRBV28	14	-	TRBJ1-1	-	TGTGCCAGCAGTTTATTCAGTCTAAACACTGAAGCTTTCTTT	CASSLFSLNTEAFF
TRBV27	13	-	TRBJ1-2	few	TGTGCCAGCAGCCCGGACAGCAGGGGTGGCTACACCTTC	CASSPDSRGGYTF
TRBV11-2	16	-	TRBJ2-5	-	TGTGCCAGCAGCTTAGGACCGACAGGACGCCAAGAGACCCAGTACTTC	CASSLGPTGRQETQYF
TRBV3-1/TRBV3-2	14	-	TRBJ2-5	-	TGTGCCAGCAGCCCCCGGGGAGGGGGAGAGACCCAGTACTTC	CASSPRGGGETQYF
TRBV5-1	15	TRBD1	TRBJ2-7	-	TGCGCCAGCAGCTTGGTGGGACAGGGTAAAGACGAGCAGTACTTC	CASSLVGQGKDEQYF
TRBV5-1	15	TRBD2	TRBJ2-1	-	TGCGCCAGCAGCTCTAAAGCGGGAGTAGGAAATGAGCAGTTCTTC	CASSSKAGVGNEQFF
TRBV6-6	17	-	TRBJ2-1	-	TGTGCCAGCCGTCGCCGTAGGCAAGCGGAAGGCTGGGGTGAGCAGTTCTTC	CASRRRRQAEGWGEQFF
TRBV6-5	14	TRBD1	TRBJ1-3	-	TGTGCCAGCATTGGTACAGGGGGCCGAAACACCATATATTTT	CASIGTGGRNTIYF
TRBV15	16	-	TRBJ2-3	-	TGTGCCACCAGCGCTGGGGTGGGGGGAAACACAGATACGCAGTATTTT	CATSAGVGGNTDTQYF
TRBV5-6	14	-	TRBJ2-1	-	TGTGCCAGCAGCTTGGAGGGGCCCGGGACTGAGCAGTTCTTC	CASSLEGPGTEQFF
TRBV2	14	-	TRBJ1-2	-	TGTGCCAGCAGCAAAGTAATGGGGATCTATGGCTACACCTTC	CASSKVMGIYGYTF
TRBV3-1/TRBV3-2	13	TRBD2	TRBJ2-2	-	TGTGCCAGCAGCCTACGGGGGGCCGGGGAGCTGTTTTTT	CASSLRGAGELFF
TRBV28	16	TRBD2	TRBJ2-5	-	TGTGCCAGCAGTTTAGGCGGGGGGCTGGCGAGAGAGACCCAGTACTTC	CASSLGGGLARETQYF
TRBV3-1/TRBV3-2	12	-	TRBJ1-2	-	TGTGCCAGCAGCCCCTCAACCCATGGCTACACCTTC	CASSPSTHGYTF
TRBV11-2	16	TRBD1	TRBJ2-4	-	TGTGCCAGCAGCCACCGGGACAGGCTAGCCAAAAACATTCAGTACTTC	CASSHRDRLAKNIQYF
TRBV11-2	13	-	TRBJ2-1	-	TGTGCCAGCAGCTTGGGAAGGAACAATGAGCAGTTCTTC	CASSLGRNNEQFF
TRBV28	16	TRBD1	TRBJ1-2	-	TGTGCCAGCAGTTTAGGGACAGGGGGCCGTCTTGGTGGCTACACCTTC	CASSLGTGGRLGGYTF
TRBV19	16	-	TRBJ1-3	-	TGTGCCAGTAGCTATGACCCCGCCGGTTCTGGAAACACCATATATTTT	CASSYDPAGSGNTIYF
TRBV24-1	13	TRBD1	TRBJ1-5	-	TGTGCCACCAGCGGACAGGGGGATCAGCCCCAGCATTTT	CATSGQGDQPQHF
TRBV6-5	15	-	TRBJ1-6	-	TGTGCCAGCAGTTACTCGTACAGGGACTACTCACCCCTCCACTTT	CASSYSYRDYSPLHF
TRBV28	18	TRBD1	TRBJ1-1	once	TGTGCCAGCAGTTTAGTTTTAGGGAGGACAGGGTATAACACTGAAGCTTTCTTT	CASSLVLGRTGYNTEAFF
TRBV6-6	16	-	TRBJ1-1	-	TGTGCCAGCAGTTCTCCCCGTACGGCAGGTAACACTGAAGCTTTCTTT	CASSSPRTAGNTEAFF
TRBV28	14	TRBD1	TRBJ1-2	-	TGTGCCAGCAGTCCAAATTGGGACAGGGCAGGCTACACCTTC	CASSPNWDRAGYTF
TRBV2	13	TRBD1	TRBJ2-7	-	TGTGCCAACGGACAGGGGGCTGGATACGAGCAGTACTTC	CANGQGAGYEQYF
TRBV14	14	-	TRBJ2-6	-	TGTGCCAGCAGCCATCTATCCGGGGCCAACGTCCTGACTTTC	CASSHLSGANVLTF
TRBV4-2	16	-	TRBJ2-4	-	TGTGCCAGCAGCCAAGAGGTGGGGGGTCGGGGAAACATTCAGTACTTC	CASSQEVGGRGNIQYF
TRBV28	14	-	TRBJ1-2	once	TGTGCCAGCAGTTTAGGGGCGCGGACCTATGGCTACACCTTC	CASSLGARTYGYTF
TRBV15	20	TRBD2	TRBJ2-6	-	TGTGCCACCAGCAGAGCCGCACTAGCGGGAGTTACCTCTGGGGCCAACGTCCTGACTTTC	CATSRAALAGVTSGANVLTF
TRBV7-9	12	-	TRBJ1-6	-	TGTGCCGGCCGAAGCGACTATTCACCCCTCCACTTT	CAGRSDYSPLHF
TRBV29-1	13	-	TRBJ2-4	-	TGCAGCGGCGCACAGGGTTCCAAAAACATTCAGTACTTC	CSGAQGSKNIQYF
TRBV19	14	-	TRBJ1-5	-	TGTGCCAGTAGTATATCCGGGGACAATCAGCCCCAGCATTTT	CASSISGDNQPQHF
TRBV28	15	TRBD1	TRBJ2-1	-	TGTGCCAGCAGAAAGACAGGGGGCTCCTACAATGAGCAGTTCTTC	CASRKTGGSYNEQFF
TRBV28	14	-	TRBJ2-7	once	TGTGCCAGCAGATACGACACTGGGCCCTACGAGCAGTACTTC	CASRYDTGPYEQYF
TRBV7-2	15	-	TRBJ2-7	-	TGTGCCAGCAGCTTAGAGGCGGGAAGTTCCTACGAGCAGTACTTC	CASSLEAGSSYEQYF
TRBV10-3	16	TRBD1	TRBJ2-6	-	TGTGCCATCAGTGAGGGCAGGGGGCGAGGGGCCAACGTCCTGACTTTC	CAISEGRGRGANVLTF
TRBV5-1	14	-	TRBJ1-5	-	TGCGCCAGCAGCGCGGGACAACCAAATCAGCCCCAGCATTTT	CASSAGQPNQPQHF
TRBV29-1	14	-	TRBJ2-4	few	TGCAGCGTTGTTCCCGCAAGAGGGGGAAACATTCAGTACTTC	CSVVPARGGNIQYF
TRBV9	15	-	TRBJ2-1	-	TGTGCCAGCAGCGTGGGATGGGGGGCCTACAATGAGCAGTTCTTC	CASSVGWGAYNEQFF
TRBV28	15	TRBD2	TRBJ2-1	-	TGTGCCAGCAGGCCGGGACTAGCGGGATACAATGAGCAGTTCTTC	CASRPGLAGYNEQFF
TRBV28	13	-	TRBJ2-5	-	TGTGCCAGCAGCCGCAGTCCCGTAGAGACCCAGTACTTC	CASSRSPVETQYF
TRBV30	17	TRBD1	TRBJ1-2	once	TGTGCCTGGAGTGGCGGGACAGGGGGATTCCGGGACTATGGCTACACCTTC	CAWSGGTGGFRDYGYTF
TRBV12-3/TRBV12-4	13	-	TRBJ1-1	-	TGTGCCAGCAGTTTTGGTCAGCGAGGCGCAGCTTTCTTT	CASSFGQRGAAFF
TRBV29-1	13	-	TRBJ1-2	-	TGCAGCGTTGAATCGACAGTTCCCTATGGCTACACCTTC	CSVESTVPYGYTF
TRBV25-1	16	-	TRBJ2-5	-	TGTGCCAGCAGTGAATATATGGCAGGCTCGCAAGAGACCCAGTACTTC	CASSEYMAGSQETQYF
TRBV11-3	15	-	TRBJ2-3	-	TGTGCCAGCAGCTTTGGGGGGACTGCCATGGATACGCAGTATTTT	CASSFGGTAMDTQYF
TRBV30	12	-	TRBJ2-1	-	TGTGCCTGGAGTGTAAGGGGGAATGAGCAGTTCTTC	CAWSVRGNEQFF
TRBV11-3	13	-	TRBJ2-5	-	TGTGCCAGCAGCTTACACAGGGAAGAGACCCAGTACTTC	CASSLHREETQYF
TRBV6-5	14	-	TRBJ1-6	-	TGTGCCAGCAGTTGGGGGCCGGGGAATTCACCCCTCCACTTT	CASSWGPGNSPLHF
TRBV2	14	-	TRBJ2-5	-	TGTGCCAGCAGCCCAGGGGCCGCTCAAGAGACCCAGTACTTC	CASSPGAAQETQYF
TRBV27	15	TRBD1	TRBJ1-1	once	TGTGCCAGCAGTTCCCTGAGGGGGCGAACGGGTGAAGCTTTCTTT	CASSSLRGRTGEAFF
TRBV5-1	17	TRBD2	TRBJ2-1	-	TGCGCCAGCAGCTTGGTGGGGACTAGCGGGGTGTACAATGAGCAGTTCTTC	CASSLVGTSGVYNEQFF
TRBV5-4	17	TRBD2	TRBJ2-3	-	TGTGCCAGCAGCCGGACTAGCGGGAGGGGAGGCACAGATACGCAGTATTTT	CASSRTSGRGGTDTQYF
TRBV10-3	15	-	TRBJ2-7	-	TGTGCCATCAGTGAGTCGACCCCCCTAAACTACGAGCAGTACTTC	CAISESTPLNYEQYF
TRBV5-6	14	-	TRBJ1-2	-	TGTGCCAGCAGCTTGGGGGGGACTAACTATGGCTACACCTTC	CASSLGGTNYGYTF